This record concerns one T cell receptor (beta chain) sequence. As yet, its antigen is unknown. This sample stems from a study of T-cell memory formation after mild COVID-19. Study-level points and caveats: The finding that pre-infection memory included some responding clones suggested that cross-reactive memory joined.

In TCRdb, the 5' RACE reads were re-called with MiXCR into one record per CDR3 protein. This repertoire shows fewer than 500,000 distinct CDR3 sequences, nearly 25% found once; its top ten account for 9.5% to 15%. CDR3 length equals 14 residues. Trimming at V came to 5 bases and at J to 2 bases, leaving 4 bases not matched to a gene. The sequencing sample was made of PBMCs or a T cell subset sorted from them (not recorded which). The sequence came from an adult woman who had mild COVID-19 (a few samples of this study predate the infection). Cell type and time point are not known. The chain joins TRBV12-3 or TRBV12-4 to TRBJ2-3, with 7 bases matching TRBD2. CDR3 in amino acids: CASSSERDTDTQYF. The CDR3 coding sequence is TGTGCCAGCAGTAGTGAGCGGGACACAGATACGCAGTATTTT.